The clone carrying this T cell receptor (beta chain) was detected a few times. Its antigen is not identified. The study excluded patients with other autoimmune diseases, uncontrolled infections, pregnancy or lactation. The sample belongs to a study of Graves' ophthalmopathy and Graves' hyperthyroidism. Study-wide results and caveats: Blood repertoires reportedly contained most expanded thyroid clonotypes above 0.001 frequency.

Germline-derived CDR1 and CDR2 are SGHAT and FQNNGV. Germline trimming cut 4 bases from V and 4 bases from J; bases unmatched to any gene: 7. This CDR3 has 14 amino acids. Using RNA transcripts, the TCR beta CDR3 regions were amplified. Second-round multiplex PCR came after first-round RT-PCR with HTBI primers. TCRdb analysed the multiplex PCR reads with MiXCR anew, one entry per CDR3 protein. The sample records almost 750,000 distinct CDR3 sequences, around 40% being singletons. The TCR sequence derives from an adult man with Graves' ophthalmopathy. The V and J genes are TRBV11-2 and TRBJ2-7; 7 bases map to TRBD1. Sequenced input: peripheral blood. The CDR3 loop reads CASSSERQGYEQYF. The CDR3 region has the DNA TGTGCCAGCAGCTCCGAAAGACAGGGTTACGAGCAGTACTTC. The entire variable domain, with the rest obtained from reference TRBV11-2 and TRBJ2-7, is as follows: EAGVAQSPRYKIIEKRQSVAFWCNPISGHATLYWYQQILGQGPKLLIQFQNNGVVDDSQLPKDRFSAERLKGVDSTLKIQPAKLEDSAVYLCASSSERQGYEQYFGPGTRLTVT.